These 16 T cell receptor beta chains originate from one sample sequenced in a study of beta chain features in type 1 diabetes. Broader study findings: Shorter TCRB CDR3s, moderately but significantly so, marked every one of the four CD4+ subsets in Type 1 diabetes patients.

These TCRs' antigens remain unknown. The study reverse transcribed the entire isolated RNA, so it sequenced expressed TCRB transcripts. The protocol was immunoSEQ multiplex PCR, while the TCRdb copy is restricted to in-frame clones and leaves out a portion. The data contain some 700,000 clones, roughly an eighth of them singletons. Sequenced material: naive CD4+ T cells from blood. The receptors come from a man in his late teens or twenties with type 1 diabetes.

This chain uses TRBV6-5 with TRBJ2-5, with a possible D match to TRBD2 (6 bases). CDR1 MNHEY and CDR2 SVGAGI come from the germline V gene. Trimming took off 2 bases at V and 0 bases at J, with 10 bases between the two ends. This CDR3 is built from 15 residues. The CDR3 DNA is TGTGCCAGCAGTTACGGCGGGGCATACCAAGAGACCCAGTACTTC. As protein: CASSYGGAYQETQYF.

The chain carries TRBV4-1 and TRBJ1-5; TRBD1 is a possible D gene (5 bases). V was shortened by 3 bases and J by 0 bases, with 21 bases between the two germline ends. The germline CDR1 and CDR2 sequences are MGHRA and YSYEKL. The CDR3 covers 19 residues. CDR3 DNA sequence: TGCGCCAGCAGCCATGGGGCCGGGGCATCAGGGTATAGCAATCAGCCCCAGCATTTT. Protein: CASSHGAGASGYSNQPQHF.

V and J are TRBV5-1 and TRBJ2-4; no definite D call. V dropped 0 bases and J dropped 5 bases, with 12 bases sitting between them. From germline, CDR1 is SGHRS and CDR2 YFSETQ. This CDR3 comprises 15 residues. The CDR3 bases are TGCGCCAGCAGCTTGGTCGGTGGATCCCAAAACATTCAGTACTTC. Translating gives CASSLVGGSQNIQYF.

V is TRBV28 and J is TRBJ1-4; 7 positions match TRBD1. The CDR3 consists of 15 residues. With 6 bases clipped from V and 8 bases from J, the junction kept 12 bases outside the gene matches. Germline CDR1 MDHEN, CDR2 SYDVKM. For the CDR3, the DNA is TGTGCCAGCAGCCCGACGACAGGGCCCGAAGAAAAACTGTTTTTT. It encodes CASSPTTGPEEKLFF.

J is TRBJ1-2 and V is TRBV30, with D unclear. CDR3 size: 12 residues. Trimming pared 7 bases from V and 2 bases from J, leaving 11 bases between. Germline loops: CDR1 GTSNPN, CDR2 SVGIG (reference sequence). As DNA, the CDR3 is TGTGCCTCCGCGGACGGGAACTATGGCTACACCTTC. This sequence encodes CASADGNYGYTF.

In its sample, this clone was seen a few times. This chain joins TRBV10-3 and TRBJ1-1, with unresolved D. The CDR3 totals 14 residues. The germline V gene has CDR1 ENHRY and CDR2 SYGVKD. Trimming stripped 0 bases from V and 1 base from J, with 6 bases between. The CDR3 DNA follows: TGTGCCATCAGTGAGTCGGACGGGAACACTGAAGCTTTCTTT. Protein: CAISESDGNTEAFF.

In this sample, this clone turned up a few times. V gene TRBV29-1 combines with J gene TRBJ2-1; no reliable D call. CDR3 length: 11 residues. Trimming pared 3 bases from V and 9 bases from J, leaving 9 bases between. Per the germline V gene, CDR1 is SQVTM and CDR2 is ANQGSEA. The DNA of the CDR3 is TGCAGCGTTGAGCAGGTTCGTGAGCAGTTCTTC. It specifies CSVEQVREQFF.

In this sample, this clone turned up a few times. V is TRBV28 and J is TRBJ2-7; TRBD2 might be the D (5 bases). The V gene lost 6 bases and the J gene lost 4 bases, with 19 bases spanning the gap. CDR3 length: 15 residues. Germline loops: CDR1 MDHEN, CDR2 SYDVKM. The CDR3 nucleotides are TGTGCCAGCAGAACCCCCGGGATTGGGGTTTACGAGCAGTACTTC. The encoded protein is CASRTPGIGVYEQYF. Full variable domain (remainder filled in from reference TRBV28 and TRBJ2-7): DVKVTQSSRYLVKRTGEKVFLECVQDMDHENMFWYRQDPGLGLRLIYFSYDVKMKEKGDIPEGYSVSREKKERFSLILESASTNQTSMYLCASRTPGIGVYEQYFGPGTRLTVT.

This rearrangement joins TRBV30 to TRBJ2-5; D is tentatively TRBD1 or TRBD2 (5 bases each). This CDR3 is 15 amino acids long. Per the germline V gene, CDR1 is GTSNPN and CDR2 is SVGIG (reference sequence). V lost 3 bases, J lost 3 bases, and 17 bases lay in between. As DNA, the CDR3 is TGTGCCTGGAGCGCTCGGTCAGGGCGGGAAGAGACCCAGTACTTC. Translation gives CAWSARSGREETQYF. Full variable domain (outside the CDR3, taken from reference TRBV30 and TRBJ2-5): SQTIHQWPATLVQPVGSPLSLECTVEGTSNPNLYWYRQAAGRGLQLLFYSVGIGQISSEVPQNLSASRPQDRQFILSSKKLLLSDSGFYLCAWSARSGREETQYFGPGTRLLVL.

This chain uses TRBV5-6 with TRBJ2-7; D may be TRBD1 (6 bases). This CDR3 contains 15 residues. The ends were cut back, 2 bases at V and 4 bases at J, with 16 bases in the middle. Per germline, CDR1 SGHDT and CDR2 YYEEEE. CDR3 amino acids: CASSLLDSRSYEQYF. Written as DNA, the CDR3 is TGTGCCAGCAGCTTACTGGACAGCCGATCGTACGAGCAGTACTTC. Complete variable domain (other parts from reference TRBV5-6 and TRBJ2-7): DAGVTQSPTHLIKTRGQQVTLRCSPKSGHDTVSWYQQALGQGPQFIFQYYEEEERQRGNFPDRFSGHQFPNYSSELNVNALLLGDSALYLCASSLLDSRSYEQYFGPGTRLTVT.

The chain employs TRBV10-3 and TRBJ2-1; possibly TRBD1 for D (6 bases). V was pared by 0 bases and J by 1 base, with 10 bases between. In germline, CDR1 is ENHRY, CDR2 SYGVKD. The CDR3 loop spans 16 amino acids. CDR3 region: CAISESRQGSYNEQFF. The CDR3, as DNA: TGTGCCATCAGTGAGTCGAGGCAGGGGTCCTACAATGAGCAGTTCTTC.

The chain links TRBV6-1 to TRBJ2-5, with a tentative D call TRBD2 (6 bases). Germline V gene data show CDR1 as MNHNS and CDR2 as SASEGT. V was pared by 5 bases and J by 5 bases, with 15 bases between. This CDR3 is 14 amino acids long. CDR3 DNA: TGTGCCAGCAGTAACAGACGAGGGAGGGAGACCCAGTACTTC. This codes for CASSNRRGRETQYF.

V is TRBV4-1 and J is TRBJ2-1, with D uncertain. Trimming cost V 0 bases and J 0 bases, with 9 bases left between them. From germline, CDR1 is MGHRA and CDR2 YSYEKL. CDR3 length: 16 amino acids. The CDR3 protein is CASSQEGPGSYNEQFF. Here the CDR3 DNA reads TGCGCCAGCAGCCAAGAGGGCCCGGGCTCCTACAATGAGCAGTTCTTC.

This chain uses TRBV7-9 with TRBJ1-1; no reliable D call. Trimming took off 5 bases at V and 1 base at J, with 11 bases between the two ends. CDR1 and CDR2 from the germline V gene are SEHNR and FQNEAQ (reference sequence). The CDR3 covers 14 residues. CDR3 in amino acids: CASSLPPSNTEAFF. Written as DNA, the CDR3 is TGTGCCAGCAGCCTACCTCCCTCGAACACTGAAGCTTTCTTT.

This clone was detected only a few times. The chain carries TRBV15 and TRBJ2-5; D perhaps matches TRBD1 (6 bases). The germline V gene has CDR1 LNHNV and CDR2 YYDKDF (reference sequence). The germline V and J ends were trimmed by 1 base and 7 bases, with 7 bases remaining between them. This CDR3 spans 12 amino acids. CDR3 amino acids: CATSRVGGTQYF. The CDR3 nucleotides read TGTGCCACCAGCAGAGTAGGGGGGACCCAGTACTTC.

The sample holds a few counts of this clone. The chain carries TRBV7-2 and TRBJ2-3, with 9 bases matching TRBD1. Germline V gene data show CDR1 as SGHTA and CDR2 as FQGNSA. J gave up 4 bases and V 2 bases, and 16 bases lay outside the gene matches. The CDR3 totals 19 residues. This chain's CDR3 is CASSLLWTGVATRPDTQYF. CDR3 nucleotide sequence: TGTGCCAGCAGCTTATTATGGACAGGGGTCGCGACTAGACCAGATACGCAGTATTTT.